The T cell receptor (beta chain) described here comes from a study of T cell repertoires in cytomegalovirus infection. Study information: It was the public TCR beta signatures that indicated both CMV infection and matching HLA type.

As to this clonotype: Antigen unknown.

The CDR3 loop spans 14 amino acids. Deletions cut 6 bases from V and 1 base from J, with 12 bases between. CDR1 is SNHLY and CDR2 is FYNNEI in the germline V gene. A single record per CDR3 protein comes from TCRdb applying MiXCR to the reads. Of 630,000 or so distinct CDR3 sequences in the sample, about 24% were seen once. Points from the study as a whole: Of the TCR beta families, the public ones yielded a cumulative frequency that identified carriers of CMV plus the relevant HLA. It was HLA-C-restricted CMV-specific TCR beta clonotypes that dominated the response ex vivo.

Sequencing input: CD8+ T cells from PBMCs. The TCR was taken from a human donor in good health (CMV status not recorded). Some clones in this sample may be carry-over from other donors' samples. The chain links TRBV2 to TRBJ2-5; the D gene is possibly TRBD1 (6 bases). CDR3 nucleotides: TGTGCCAGCAGGGGGGCCGACAGCCAAGAGACCCAGTACTTC. This encodes CASRGADSQETQYF. Supplemented by reference TRBV2 and TRBJ2-5, the full variable domain reads EPEVTQTPSHQVTQMGQEVILRCVPISNHLYFYWYRQILGQKVEFLVSFYNNEISEKSEIFDDQFSVERPDGSNFTLKIRSTKLEDSAMYFCASRGADSQETQYFGPGTRLLVL.